This paragraph reports one T cell receptor beta chain. The V gene's germline CDR1 is SGHTA and CDR2 FQGTGA. This CDR3 is 15 amino acids long. Trimming removed 5 bases at V and 0 bases at J, with 14 bases between. Preparation of the TCRbeta library used unique molecular identifiers. From the PCR reads, TCRdb called clonotypes with MiXCR, one entry per CDR3 protein. Of about 1,000,000 distinct CDR3 sequences listed, about 29% were seen once; the top ten hold 25% to 35%. The data derive from a study of T-cell reconstitution after alpha-beta-depleted transplantation in children. The TCR sequence derives from a boy under two years old who had a stem cell transplant for SCID, so the T cells may come from the graft donor. The J gene is TRBJ2-7, the V gene TRBV7-3, with D possibly matching TRBD2 (6 bases). This material consisted of PBMCs, mostly from graft donor cells, taken 360 days after TCRalphabeta/CD19-depleted stem cell transplant. CDR3 bases: TGTGCCAGCAGCCCGTCTAGCGCCTTCTCCTACGAGCAGTACTTC. This translates into CASSPSSAFSYEQYF.